Listed below are T cell receptor beta chains from one sample, sequenced in a study of a mutant IDH1 vaccine in newly diagnosed glioma. Antigens for these TCRs are unknown. TCRdb's copy holds only in-frame clones and misses some; the assay was immunoSEQ multiplex PCR. The profile covers 58,000 or so clones, with around 85% appearing a single time and 1.6% taken by the ten largest. Sequencing was performed on PBMCs, taken from a glioma patient whose treatment included an IDH1 peptide vaccine. The receptor set was obtained from a man aged 35-49 years with glioma. Both conserved end residues are part of each CDR3. The D gene is left open where the match is weak. The size entry is marked missing in some rows and otherwise reads once, few, many or a size class.

TRBV28	TRBJ1-2	.	.	CASLLGVYYTF	TGTGCCAGCCTTTTGGGGGTTTACTACACCTTC
TRBV6-1	TRBJ2-7	TRBD2	.	CASSEGLVAGVCYF	TGTGCCAGCAGTGAAGGTTTGGTAGCGGGAGTATGCTACTTC
TRBV4-1	TRBJ2-2	.	.	CASSQPPTLANTGELFF	TGCGCCAGCAGCCAACCACCGACACTCGCGAACACCGGGGAGCTGTTTTTT
TRBV2	TRBJ2-7	TRBD2	once	CASSPVAGTPDEQYF	TGTGCCAGCAGCCCCGTAGCGGGGACCCCAGACGAGCAGTACTTC
TRBV11-3	TRBJ2-1	TRBD2	.	CASSAGGAGVNNEQFF	TGTGCCAGCAGCGCCGGAGGAGCGGGGGTTAACAATGAGCAGTTCTTC
TRBV6-4	TRBJ1-1	.	once	CASSDYHNKRRMNTEAFF	TGTGCCAGCAGTGACTACCACAATAAAAGACGTATGAACACTGAAGCTTTCTTT
TRBV5-1	TRBJ1-1	.	once	CASSLIGTNTEAFF	TGCGCCAGCAGCTTAATAGGGACGAACACTGAAGCTTTCTTT
TRBV9	TRBJ1-2	.	.	CASGQEGENYGYTF	TGTGCCAGCGGTCAAGAAGGGGAAAACTATGGCTACACCTTC
TRBV18	TRBJ1-1	.	.	CASSIEGDPEAFF	TGTGCCAGCTCAATAGAGGGGGACCCTGAAGCTTTCTTT
TRBV6-5	TRBJ2-7	.	.	CASSFGTIYEQYF	TGTGCCAGCAGTTTCGGGACAATCTACGAGCAGTACTTC
TRBV27	TRBJ2-1	TRBD2	.	CASSLREGLRYNEQFF	TGTGCCAGCAGTCTCAGGGAGGGACTTAGATACAATGAGCAGTTCTTC
TRBV6-6	TRBJ2-6	.	few	CASSDRFGANVLTF	TGTGCCAGCAGCGACAGGTTTGGGGCCAACGTCCTGACTTTC
TRBV19	TRBJ1-1	.	.	CASSPTRGTEAFF	TGTGCCAGTAGTCCCACCAGAGGCACTGAAGCTTTCTTT
TRBV6-5	TRBJ2-1	.	once	CASSWDGYNEQFF	TGTGCCAGCAGTTGGGACGGTTACAATGAGCAGTTCTTC
TRBV11-2	TRBJ2-7	.	.	CASSFTGYEQYF	TGTGCCAGCAGCTTCACAGGTTACGAGCAGTACTTC
TRBV28	TRBJ2-3	TRBD2	.	CASSFLRTSGSNTQYF	TGTGCCAGCAGTTTCCTCCGGACTAGCGGGAGTAATACGCAGTATTTT
TRBV5-4	TRBJ2-3	.	few	CASSLETASDTQYF	TGTGCCAGCAGCTTGGAGACGGCCAGCGATACGCAGTATTTT
TRBV7-9	TRBJ1-3	TRBD1	.	CASSFQGAVANTIYF	TGTGCCAGCAGCTTTCAGGGGGCTGTGGCAAACACCATATATTTT
TRBV5-1	TRBJ2-5	.	.	CASRSLGVQETQYF	TGCGCCAGCAGAAGTTTGGGGGTCCAAGAGACCCAGTACTTC
TRBV19	TRBJ2-4	TRBD2	.	CASSTQGAGLNIQYF	TGTGCCAGTAGTACTCAGGGAGCGGGGTTAAACATTCAGTACTTC
TRBV5-5	TRBJ2-7	TRBD1	.	CASSDGYYRGLYEQYF	TGTGCCAGCAGCGACGGCTACTACAGGGGGCTGTACGAGCAGTACTTC
TRBV9	TRBJ2-5	TRBD2	.	CASSVGSLAGSGETQYF	TGTGCCAGCAGCGTAGGGTCTCTAGCGGGATCGGGGGAGACCCAGTACTTC
TRBV5-5	TRBJ1-1	.	.	CASSLPPGGDPNTEAFF	TGTGCCAGCAGCTTGCCCCCAGGAGGGGACCCGAACACTGAAGCTTTCTTT
TRBV18	TRBJ2-1	.	once	CASSPLTRNNEQFF	TGTGCCAGCTCACCCTTGACTAGAAACAATGAGCAGTTCTTC
TRBV4-2	TRBJ1-1	.	.	CASSQVFPRLPGTEAFF	TGTGCCAGCAGCCAAGTATTCCCTCGCCTTCCGGGCACTGAAGCTTTCTTT
TRBV7-9	TRBJ2-3	.	.	CASSLFGREGTDTQYF	TGTGCCAGCAGCTTGTTTGGGAGAGAGGGCACAGATACGCAGTATTTT
TRBV29-1	TRBJ2-5	TRBD1	.	CSVPRTGSQETQYF	TGCAGCGTCCCCAGGACAGGGAGCCAAGAGACCCAGTACTTC
TRBV27	TRBJ1-2	.	.	CASSLKGHGYTF	TGTGCCAGCAGTTTAAAAGGGCACGGCTACACCTTC
TRBV6-1	TRBJ2-5	TRBD1	.	CASSGRDRVNF	TGTGCCAGCAGTGGCCGGGACAGGGTCAACTTC
TRBV7-9	TRBJ2-7	.	.	CASSWGYEQYF	TGTGCCAGCAGCTGGGGGTACGAGCAGTACTTC
TRBV5-1	TRBJ2-7	TRBD2	.	CASSLGRMSSGRVDEQYF	TGCGCCAGCAGCTTAGGGCGCATGAGTAGCGGGAGGGTCGACGAGCAGTACTTC
TRBV5-6	TRBJ2-5	.	.	CASSQIRGETQYF	TGTGCCAGCAGCCAAATACGTGGGGAGACCCAGTACTTC